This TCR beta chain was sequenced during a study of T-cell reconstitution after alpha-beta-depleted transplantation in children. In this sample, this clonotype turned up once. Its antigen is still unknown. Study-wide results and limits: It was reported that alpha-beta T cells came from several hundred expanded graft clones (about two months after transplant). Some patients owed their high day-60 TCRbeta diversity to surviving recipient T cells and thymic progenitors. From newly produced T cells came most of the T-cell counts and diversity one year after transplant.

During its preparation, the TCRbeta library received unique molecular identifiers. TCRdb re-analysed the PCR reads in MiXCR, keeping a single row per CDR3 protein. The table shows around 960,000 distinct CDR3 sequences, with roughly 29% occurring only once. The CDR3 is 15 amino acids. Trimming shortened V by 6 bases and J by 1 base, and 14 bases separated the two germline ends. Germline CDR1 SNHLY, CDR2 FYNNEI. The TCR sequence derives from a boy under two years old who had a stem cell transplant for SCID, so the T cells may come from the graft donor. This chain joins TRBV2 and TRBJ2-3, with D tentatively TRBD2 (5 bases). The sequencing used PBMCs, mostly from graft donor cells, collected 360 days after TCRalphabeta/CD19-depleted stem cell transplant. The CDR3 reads CASSGVTVGTDTQYF. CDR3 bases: TGTGCCAGCAGCGGGGTCACCGTCGGCACAGATACGCAGTATTTT.